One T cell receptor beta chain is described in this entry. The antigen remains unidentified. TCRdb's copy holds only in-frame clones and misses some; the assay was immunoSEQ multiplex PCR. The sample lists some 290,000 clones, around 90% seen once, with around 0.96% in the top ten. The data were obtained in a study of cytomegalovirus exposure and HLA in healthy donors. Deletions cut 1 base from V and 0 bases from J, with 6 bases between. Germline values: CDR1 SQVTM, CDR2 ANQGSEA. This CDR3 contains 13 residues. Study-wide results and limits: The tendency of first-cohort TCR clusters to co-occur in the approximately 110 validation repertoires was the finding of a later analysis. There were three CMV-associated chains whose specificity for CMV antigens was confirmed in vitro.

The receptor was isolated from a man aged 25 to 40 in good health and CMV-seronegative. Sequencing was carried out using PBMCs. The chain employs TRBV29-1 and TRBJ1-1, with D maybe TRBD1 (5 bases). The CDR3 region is CSVEAGMNTEAFF. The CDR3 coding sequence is TGCAGCGTTGAAGCAGGGATGAACACTGAAGCTTTCTTT. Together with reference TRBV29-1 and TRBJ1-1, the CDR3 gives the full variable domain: SAVISQKPSRDICQRGTSLTIQCQVDSQVTMMFWYRQQPGQSLTLIATANQGSEATYESGFVIDKFPISRPNLTFSTLTVSNMSPEDSSIYLCSVEAGMNTEAFFGQGTRLTVV.